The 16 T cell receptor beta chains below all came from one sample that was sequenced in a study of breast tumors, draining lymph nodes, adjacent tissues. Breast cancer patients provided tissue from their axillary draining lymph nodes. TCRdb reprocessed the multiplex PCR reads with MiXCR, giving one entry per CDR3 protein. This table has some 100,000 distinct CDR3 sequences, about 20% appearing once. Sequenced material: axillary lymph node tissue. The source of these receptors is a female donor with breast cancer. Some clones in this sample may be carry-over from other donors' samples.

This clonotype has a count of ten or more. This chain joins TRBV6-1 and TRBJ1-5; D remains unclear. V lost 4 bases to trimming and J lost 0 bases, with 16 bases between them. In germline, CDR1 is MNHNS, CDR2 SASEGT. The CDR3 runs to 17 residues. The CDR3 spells CASSAEGLAYSNQPQHF. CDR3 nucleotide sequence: TGTGCCAGCAGTGCCGAGGGTCTAGCCTATAGCAATCAGCCCCAGCATTTT.

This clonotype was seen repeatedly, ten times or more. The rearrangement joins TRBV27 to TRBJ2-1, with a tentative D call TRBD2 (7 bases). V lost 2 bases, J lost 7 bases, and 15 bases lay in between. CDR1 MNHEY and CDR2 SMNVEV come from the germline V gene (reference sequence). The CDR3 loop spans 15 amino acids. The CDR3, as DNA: TGTGCCAGCAGTTTAGGGGGGGCTGGTCGTAATGAGCAGTTCTTC. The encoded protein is CASSLGGAGRNEQFF.

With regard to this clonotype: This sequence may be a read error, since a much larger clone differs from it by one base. The CDR3 DNA follows: TGCGCCAGCAGCCAGTATGGGGCAGGGGTTCAAGAGACCCAGTACTTC. Translating it yields CASSQYGAGVQETQYF. This chain connects TRBV4-1 to TRBJ2-5; D is possibly TRBD1 (6 bases). Germline V gene lookup returns CDR1 MGHRA and CDR2 YSYEKL. V gave up 3 bases and J gave up 2 bases, with 16 bases separating them. The CDR3 has 16 amino acids.

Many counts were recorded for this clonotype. CDR3 coding DNA: TGTGCCAGCAGTTACTCAACTAGCGGGGACCCCTACGAGCAGTACTTC. Translation gives CASSYSTSGDPYEQYF. V and J are TRBV6-5 and TRBJ2-7, with TRBD2 matching over 10 bases. CDR1 is MNHEY and CDR2 is SVGAGI in the germline V gene. J gave up 2 bases and V 0 bases, and 4 bases lay outside the gene matches. The CDR3 totals 16 residues.

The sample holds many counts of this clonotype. Written as DNA, the CDR3 is TGCAGTGCCTCCCCGGCTGGGACAGCGGATAATTCACCCCTCCACTTT. This translates into CSASPAGTADNSPLHF. This chain connects TRBV20-1 to TRBJ1-6, with 7 positions matching TRBD1. CDR1 and CDR2 (germline): DFQATT, SNEGSKA (reference sequence). The CDR3 totals 16 residues. V lost 6 bases, J lost 5 bases, and 13 bases stayed unmatched.

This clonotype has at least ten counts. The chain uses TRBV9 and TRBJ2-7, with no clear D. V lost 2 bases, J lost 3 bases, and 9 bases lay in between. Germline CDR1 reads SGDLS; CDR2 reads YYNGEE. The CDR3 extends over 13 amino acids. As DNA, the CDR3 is TGTGCCAGCAGCGTCGATAACAGCTACGAGCAGTACTTC. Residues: CASSVDNSYEQYF. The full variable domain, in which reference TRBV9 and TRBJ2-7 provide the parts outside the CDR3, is DSGVTQTPKHLITATGQRVTLRCSPRSGDLSVYWYQQSLDQGLQFLIQYYNGEERAKGNILERFSAQQFPDLHSELNLSSLELGDSALYFCASSVDNSYEQYFGPGTRLTVT.

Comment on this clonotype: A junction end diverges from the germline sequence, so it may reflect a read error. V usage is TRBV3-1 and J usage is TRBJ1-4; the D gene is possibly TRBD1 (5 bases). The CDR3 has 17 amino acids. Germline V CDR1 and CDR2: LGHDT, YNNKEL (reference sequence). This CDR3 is CASSHKVQVCGDEKLFF. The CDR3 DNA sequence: TGCGCCAGCAGCCACAAGGTACAGGTTTGCGGTGATGAAAAACTGTTTTTT. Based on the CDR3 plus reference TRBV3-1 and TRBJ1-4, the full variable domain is DTAVSQTPKYLVTQMGNDKSIKCEQNLGHDTMYWYKQDSKKFLKIMFSYNNKELIINETVPNRFSPKSPDKAHLNLHINSLELGDSAVYFCASSHKVQVCGDEKLFFGSGTQLSVL.

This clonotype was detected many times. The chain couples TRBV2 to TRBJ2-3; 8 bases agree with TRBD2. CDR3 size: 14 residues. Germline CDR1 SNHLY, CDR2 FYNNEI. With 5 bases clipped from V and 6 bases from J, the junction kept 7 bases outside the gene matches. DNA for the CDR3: TGTGCCAGCAGTACGCGCGGGAGGTGGGATACGCAGTATTTT. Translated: CASSTRGRWDTQYF.

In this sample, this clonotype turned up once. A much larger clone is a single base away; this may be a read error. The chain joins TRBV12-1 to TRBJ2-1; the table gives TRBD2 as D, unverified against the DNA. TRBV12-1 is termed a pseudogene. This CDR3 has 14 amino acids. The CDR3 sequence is CVSSFQAGGDEQFF. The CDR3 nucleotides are TGTGTCAGCAGCTTTCAGGCGGGAGGGGATGAGCAGTTCTTC.

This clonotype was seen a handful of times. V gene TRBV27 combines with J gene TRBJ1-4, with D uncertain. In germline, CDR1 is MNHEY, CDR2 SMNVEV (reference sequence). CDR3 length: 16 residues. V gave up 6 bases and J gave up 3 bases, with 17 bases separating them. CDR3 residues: CASSPRFGMPNEKLFF. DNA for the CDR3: TGTGCCAGCAGCCCTCGTTTTGGGATGCCTAATGAAAAACTGTTTTTT.

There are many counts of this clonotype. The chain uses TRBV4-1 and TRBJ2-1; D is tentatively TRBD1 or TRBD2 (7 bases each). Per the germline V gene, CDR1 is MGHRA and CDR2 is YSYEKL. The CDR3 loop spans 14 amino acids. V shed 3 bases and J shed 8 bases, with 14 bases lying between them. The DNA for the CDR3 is TGCGCCAGCAGCCAGCAGGGGGGGTATGATGAGCAGTTCTTC. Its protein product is CASSQQGGYDEQFF.

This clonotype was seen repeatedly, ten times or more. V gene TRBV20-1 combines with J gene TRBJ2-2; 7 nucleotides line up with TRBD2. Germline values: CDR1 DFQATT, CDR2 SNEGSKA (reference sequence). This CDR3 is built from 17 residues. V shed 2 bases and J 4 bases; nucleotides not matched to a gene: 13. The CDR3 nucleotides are TGCAGTGCTAGACCCCTGGGGGAGGGCCTTAGCACCGGGGAGCTGTTTTTT. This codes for CSARPLGEGLSTGELFF.

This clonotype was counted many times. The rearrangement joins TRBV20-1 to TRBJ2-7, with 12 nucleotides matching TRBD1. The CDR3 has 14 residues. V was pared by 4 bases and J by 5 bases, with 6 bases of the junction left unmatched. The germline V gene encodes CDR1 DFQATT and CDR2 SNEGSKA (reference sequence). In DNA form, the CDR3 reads TGCAGTGCTAAAACCGGGACAGGGGGCAACGAGCAGTACTTC. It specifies CSAKTGTGGNEQYF.

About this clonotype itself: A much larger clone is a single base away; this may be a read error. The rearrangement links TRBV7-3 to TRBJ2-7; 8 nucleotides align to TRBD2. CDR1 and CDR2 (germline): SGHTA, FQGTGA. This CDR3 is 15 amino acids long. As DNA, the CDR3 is TGTGCCAGCAGCTTAACCAGCGGGAGCATATACGAGCAGCACTTC. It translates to CASSLTSGSIYEQHF.

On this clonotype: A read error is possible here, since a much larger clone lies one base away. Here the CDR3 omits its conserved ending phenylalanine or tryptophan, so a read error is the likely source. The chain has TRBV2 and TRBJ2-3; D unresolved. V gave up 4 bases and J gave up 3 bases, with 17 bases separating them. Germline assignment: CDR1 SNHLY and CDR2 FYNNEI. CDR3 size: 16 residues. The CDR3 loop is CASSGLSGVRTDTQYS. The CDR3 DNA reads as TGTGCCAGCAGTGGTCTAAGTGGGGTTCGAACAGATACGCAGTATTCT.

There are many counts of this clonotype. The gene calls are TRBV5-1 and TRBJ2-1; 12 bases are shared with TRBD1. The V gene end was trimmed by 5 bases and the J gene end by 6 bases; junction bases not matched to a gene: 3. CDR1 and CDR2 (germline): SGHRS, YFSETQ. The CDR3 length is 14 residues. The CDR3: CASRKGQGANEQFF. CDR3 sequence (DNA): TGCGCCAGCAGGAAGGGACAGGGGGCCAATGAGCAGTTCTTC.